This T cell receptor beta chain was documented in a study of response to subunit inactivated influenza vaccine. Study-wide findings and caveats: Few new T cells, the authors suggested, are recruited by each seasonal influenza vaccination.

Each CDR3 protein is one row after TCRdb ran MiXCR on the RT-PCR reads. Of under 950,000 distinct CDR3 sequences in the sample, about 20% were seen once. A note on this clonotype: No antigen is known for it.

V gave up 5 bases and J gave up 7 bases, with 17 bases separating them. Looked up from germline, CDR1 is LNHDA and CDR2 is SQIVND (reference sequence). CDR3 length: 14 amino acids. This specimen consisted of PBMCs from blood, obtained around 5 days after vaccination. The chain has TRBV19 and TRBJ2-5, with D perhaps matching TRBD1 (5 bases). This clonotype originated in a man in his fifties who received an inactivated influenza vaccine. Here the CDR3 DNA reads TGTGCCAGTAGTCCGAAGATCTACCAGGGGACCCAGTACTTC. Protein: CASSPKIYQGTQYF.